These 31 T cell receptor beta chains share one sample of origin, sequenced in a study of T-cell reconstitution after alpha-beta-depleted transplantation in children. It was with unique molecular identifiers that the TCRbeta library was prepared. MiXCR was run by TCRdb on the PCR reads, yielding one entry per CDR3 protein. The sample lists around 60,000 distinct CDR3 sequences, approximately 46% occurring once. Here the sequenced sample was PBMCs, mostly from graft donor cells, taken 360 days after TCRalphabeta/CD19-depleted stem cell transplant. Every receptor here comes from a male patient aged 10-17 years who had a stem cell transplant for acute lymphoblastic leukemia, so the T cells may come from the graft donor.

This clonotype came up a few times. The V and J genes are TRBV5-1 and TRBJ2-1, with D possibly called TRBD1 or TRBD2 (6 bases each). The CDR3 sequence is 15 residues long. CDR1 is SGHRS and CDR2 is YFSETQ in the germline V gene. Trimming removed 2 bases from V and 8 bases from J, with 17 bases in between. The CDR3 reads CASSFAGGAGDEQFF. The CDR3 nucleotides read TGCGCCAGCAGCTTCGCCGGGGGCGCTGGGGATGAGCAGTTCTTC. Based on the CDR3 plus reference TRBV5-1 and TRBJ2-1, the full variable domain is KAGVTQTPRYLIKTRGQQVTLSCSPISGHRSVSWYQQTPGQGLQFLFEYFSETQRNKGNFPGRFSGRQFSNSRSEMNVSTLELGDSALYLCASSFAGGAGDEQFFGPGTRLTVL.

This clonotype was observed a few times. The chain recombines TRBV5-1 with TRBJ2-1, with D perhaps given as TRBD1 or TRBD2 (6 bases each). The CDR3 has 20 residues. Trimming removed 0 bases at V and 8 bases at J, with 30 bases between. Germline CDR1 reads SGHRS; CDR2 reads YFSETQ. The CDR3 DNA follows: TGCGCCAGCAGCTTGGCTTATTGGCCGGGTGAGGGGGAGGATGCCGATGAGCAGTTCTTC. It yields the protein CASSLAYWPGEGEDADEQFF.

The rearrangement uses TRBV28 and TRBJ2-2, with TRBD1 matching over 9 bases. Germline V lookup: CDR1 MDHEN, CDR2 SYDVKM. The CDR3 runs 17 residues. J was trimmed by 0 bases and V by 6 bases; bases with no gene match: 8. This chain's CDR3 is CASSPNGQGTNTGELFF. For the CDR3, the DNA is TGTGCCAGCAGCCCCAACGGACAGGGGACGAACACCGGGGAGCTGTTTTTT.

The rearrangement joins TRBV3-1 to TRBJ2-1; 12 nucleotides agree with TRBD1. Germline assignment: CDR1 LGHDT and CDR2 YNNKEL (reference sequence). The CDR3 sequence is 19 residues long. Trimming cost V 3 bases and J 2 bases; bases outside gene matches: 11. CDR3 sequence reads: CASSHRGTGGFTAYNEQFF. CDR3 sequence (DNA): TGTGCCAGCAGCCATCGAGGGACAGGGGGCTTTACGGCCTACAATGAGCAGTTCTTC.

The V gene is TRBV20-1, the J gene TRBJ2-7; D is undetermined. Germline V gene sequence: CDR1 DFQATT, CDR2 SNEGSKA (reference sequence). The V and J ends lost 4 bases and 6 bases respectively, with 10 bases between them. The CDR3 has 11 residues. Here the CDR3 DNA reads TGCAGTGCTACCCCGGTAGGCGAGCAGTACTTC. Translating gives CSATPVGEQYF.

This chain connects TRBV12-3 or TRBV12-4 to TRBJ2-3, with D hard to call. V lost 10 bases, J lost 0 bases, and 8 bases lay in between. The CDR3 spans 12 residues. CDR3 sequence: CAISTSTDTQYF. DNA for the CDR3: TGTGCCATCTCTACTAGCACAGATACGCAGTATTTT.

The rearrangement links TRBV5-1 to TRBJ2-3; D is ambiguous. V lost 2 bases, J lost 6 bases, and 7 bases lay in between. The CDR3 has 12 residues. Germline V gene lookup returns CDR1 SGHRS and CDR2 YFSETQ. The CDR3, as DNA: TGCGCCAGCAGCTTTAGTAAGGATACGCAGTATTTT. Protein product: CASSFSKDTQYF.

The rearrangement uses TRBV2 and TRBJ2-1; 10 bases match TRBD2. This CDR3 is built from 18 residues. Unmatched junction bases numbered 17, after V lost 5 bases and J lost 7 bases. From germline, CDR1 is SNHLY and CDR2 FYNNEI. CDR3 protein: CASSRLGPLAGAFNEQFF. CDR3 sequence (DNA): TGTGCCAGCAGTCGACTAGGCCCTCTAGCGGGGGCTTTTAATGAGCAGTTCTTC.

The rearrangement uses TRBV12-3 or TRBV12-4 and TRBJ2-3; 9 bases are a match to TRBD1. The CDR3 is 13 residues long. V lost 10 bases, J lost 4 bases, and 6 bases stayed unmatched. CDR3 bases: TGTGCCACCAACAGGGGGCAGGCAGATACGCAGTATTTT. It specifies CATNRGQADTQYF.

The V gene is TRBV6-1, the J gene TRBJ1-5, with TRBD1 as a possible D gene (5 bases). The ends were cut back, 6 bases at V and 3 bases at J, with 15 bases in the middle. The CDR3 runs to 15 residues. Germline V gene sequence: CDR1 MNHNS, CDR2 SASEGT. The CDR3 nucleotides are TGTGCCAGCAGCGCGGACCGCGGGGCCAATCAGCCCCAGCATTTT. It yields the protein CASSADRGANQPQHF.

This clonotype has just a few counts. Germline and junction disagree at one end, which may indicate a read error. The CDR3 protein is CASSPTGFSQGRFHF. The CDR3 DNA follows: TGTGCCAGCAGTCCTACAGGGTTCAGCCAGGGAAGGTTTCACTTC. The chain couples TRBV28 to TRBJ2-1; D might be TRBD1 (6 bases). The CDR3 consists of 15 residues. CDR1 MDHEN and CDR2 SYDVKM come from the germline V gene.

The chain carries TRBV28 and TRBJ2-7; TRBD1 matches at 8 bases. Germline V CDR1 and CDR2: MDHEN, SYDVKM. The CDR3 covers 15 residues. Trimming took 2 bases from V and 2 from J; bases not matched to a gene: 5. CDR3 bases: TGTGCCAGCAGTTTAAGACAGGGGTTGACCTACGAGCAGTACTTC. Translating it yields CASSLRQGLTYEQYF.

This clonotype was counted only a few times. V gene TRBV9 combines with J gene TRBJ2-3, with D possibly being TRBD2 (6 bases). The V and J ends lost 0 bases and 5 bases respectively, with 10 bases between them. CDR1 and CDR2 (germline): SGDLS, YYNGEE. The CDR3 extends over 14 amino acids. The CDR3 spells CASSVEPGGDTQYF. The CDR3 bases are TGTGCCAGCAGCGTAGAGCCCGGGGGAGATACGCAGTATTTT.

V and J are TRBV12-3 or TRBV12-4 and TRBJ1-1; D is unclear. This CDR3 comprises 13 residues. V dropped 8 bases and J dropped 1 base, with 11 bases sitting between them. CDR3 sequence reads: CASHSTPNTEAFF. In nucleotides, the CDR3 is TGTGCCAGCCATAGTACACCGAACACTGAAGCTTTCTTT.

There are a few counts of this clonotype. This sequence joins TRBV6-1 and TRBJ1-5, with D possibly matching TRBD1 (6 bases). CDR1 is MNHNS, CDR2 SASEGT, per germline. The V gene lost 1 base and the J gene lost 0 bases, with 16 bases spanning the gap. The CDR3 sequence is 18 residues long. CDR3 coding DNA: TGTGCCAGCAGTGAAGTAGGGAGGACAGCCTATAGCAATCAGCCCCAGCATTTT. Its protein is CASSEVGRTAYSNQPQHF.

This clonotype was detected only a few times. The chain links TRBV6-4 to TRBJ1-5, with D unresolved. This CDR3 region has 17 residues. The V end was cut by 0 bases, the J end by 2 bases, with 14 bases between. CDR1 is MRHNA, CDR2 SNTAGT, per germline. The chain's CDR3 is CASSDSFDERGNQPQHF. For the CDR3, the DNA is TGTGCCAGCAGTGACTCCTTTGACGAAAGGGGCAATCAGCCCCAGCATTTT.

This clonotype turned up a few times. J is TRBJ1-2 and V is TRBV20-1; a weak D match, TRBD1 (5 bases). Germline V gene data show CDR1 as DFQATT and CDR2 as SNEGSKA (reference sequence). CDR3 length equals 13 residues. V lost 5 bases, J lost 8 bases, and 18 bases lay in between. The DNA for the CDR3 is TGCAGTGCTGCCGCAGCCAGGGTAGGCGGCTACACCTTC. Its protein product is CSAAAARVGGYTF.

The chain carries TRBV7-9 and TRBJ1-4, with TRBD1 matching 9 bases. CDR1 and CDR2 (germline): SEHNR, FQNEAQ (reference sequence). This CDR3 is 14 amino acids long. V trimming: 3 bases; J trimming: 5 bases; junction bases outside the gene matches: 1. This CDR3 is CASSFGQGNEKLFF. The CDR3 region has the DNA TGTGCCAGCAGCTTCGGACAGGGGAATGAAAAACTGTTTTTT.

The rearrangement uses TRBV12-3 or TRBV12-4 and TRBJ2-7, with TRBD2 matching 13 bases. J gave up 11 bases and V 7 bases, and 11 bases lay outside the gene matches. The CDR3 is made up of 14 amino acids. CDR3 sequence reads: CASTPTGLAGEKYF. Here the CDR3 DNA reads TGTGCCAGCACTCCGACCGGACTAGCGGGGGAAAAGTACTTC.

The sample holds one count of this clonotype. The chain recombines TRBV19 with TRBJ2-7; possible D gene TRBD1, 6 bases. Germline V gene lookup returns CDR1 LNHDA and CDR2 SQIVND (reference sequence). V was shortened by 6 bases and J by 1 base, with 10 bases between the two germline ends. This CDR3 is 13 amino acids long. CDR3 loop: CASRGDKSYEQYF. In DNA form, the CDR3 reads TGTGCCAGTAGGGGGGACAAGTCCTACGAGCAGTACTTC.

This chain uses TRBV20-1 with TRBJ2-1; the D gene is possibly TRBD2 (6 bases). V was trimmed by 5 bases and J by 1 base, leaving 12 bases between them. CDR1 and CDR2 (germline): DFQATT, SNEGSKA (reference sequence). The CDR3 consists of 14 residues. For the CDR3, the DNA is TGCAGTGCTGCTAGCGACCCGTCCTACAATGAGCAGTTCTTC. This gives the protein CSAASDPSYNEQFF.

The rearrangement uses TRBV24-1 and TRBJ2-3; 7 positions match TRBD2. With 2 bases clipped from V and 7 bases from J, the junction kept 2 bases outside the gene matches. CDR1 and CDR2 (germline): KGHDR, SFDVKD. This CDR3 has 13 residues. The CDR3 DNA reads TGTGCCACCAGTGATTCCGGGGGGAATACGCAGTATTTT. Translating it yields CATSDSGGNTQYF.

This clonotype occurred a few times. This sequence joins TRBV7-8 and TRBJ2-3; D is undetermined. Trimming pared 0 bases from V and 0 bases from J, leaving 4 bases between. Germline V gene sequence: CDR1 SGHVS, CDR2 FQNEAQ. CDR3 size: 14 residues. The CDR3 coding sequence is TGTGCCAGCAGCTTAGCTACTAGCACAGATACGCAGTATTTT. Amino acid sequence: CASSLATSTDTQYF.

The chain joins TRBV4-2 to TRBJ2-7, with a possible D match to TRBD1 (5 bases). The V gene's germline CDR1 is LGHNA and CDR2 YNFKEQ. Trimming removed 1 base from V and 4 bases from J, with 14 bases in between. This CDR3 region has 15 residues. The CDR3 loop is CASSQGEGARYEQYF. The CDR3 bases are TGTGCCAGCAGCCAAGGGGAAGGGGCGAGGTACGAGCAGTACTTC.

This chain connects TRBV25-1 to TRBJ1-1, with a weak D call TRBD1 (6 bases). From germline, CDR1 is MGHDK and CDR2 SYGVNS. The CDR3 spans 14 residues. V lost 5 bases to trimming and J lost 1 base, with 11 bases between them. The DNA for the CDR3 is TGTGCCAGCAGTTTCGGACAGAGGAACACTGAAGCTTTCTTT. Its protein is CASSFGQRNTEAFF. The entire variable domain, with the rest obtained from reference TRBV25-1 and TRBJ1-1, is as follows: EADIYQTPRYLVIGTGKKITLECSQTMGHDKMYWYQQDPGMELHLIHYSYGVNSTEKGDLSSESTVSRIRTEHFPLTLESARPSHTSQYLCASSFGQRNTEAFFGQGTRLTVV.

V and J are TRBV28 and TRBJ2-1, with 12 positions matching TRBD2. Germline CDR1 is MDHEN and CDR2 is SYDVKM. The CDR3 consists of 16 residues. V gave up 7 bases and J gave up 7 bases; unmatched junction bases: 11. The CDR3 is CASTDYLAGGGNEQFF. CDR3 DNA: TGTGCCAGCACCGATTATCTAGCGGGAGGGGGTAATGAGCAGTTCTTC.

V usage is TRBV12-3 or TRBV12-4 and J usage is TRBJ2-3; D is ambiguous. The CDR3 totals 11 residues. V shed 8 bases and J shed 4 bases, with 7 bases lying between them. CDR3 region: CASRDSDTQYF. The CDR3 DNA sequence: TGTGCCAGCCGTGACTCAGATACGCAGTATTTT.

The CDR3 DNA reads as TGCAGTGCTAGAGATTGGCAGGCTAGCACAGATACGCAGTATTTT. Its translation is CSARDWQASTDTQYF. This chain uses TRBV20-1 with TRBJ2-3; D gene ambiguous. Trimming shortened V by 0 bases and J by 0 bases, and 10 bases separated the two germline ends. The CDR3 is made up of 15 amino acids. Germline CDR1 and CDR2: DFQATT and SNEGSKA (reference sequence).

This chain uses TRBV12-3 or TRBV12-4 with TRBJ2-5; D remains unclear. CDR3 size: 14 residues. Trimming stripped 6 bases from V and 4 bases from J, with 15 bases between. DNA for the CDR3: TGTGCCAGCAGCCCCACGGTTTGGGGAGAGACCCAGTACTTC. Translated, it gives CASSPTVWGETQYF.

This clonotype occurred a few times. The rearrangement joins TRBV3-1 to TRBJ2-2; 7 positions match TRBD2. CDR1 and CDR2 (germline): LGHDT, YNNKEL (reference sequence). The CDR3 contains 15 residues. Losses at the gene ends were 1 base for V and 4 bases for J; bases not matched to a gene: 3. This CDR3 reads CASSQVGGSTGELFF. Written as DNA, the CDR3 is TGTGCCAGCAGCCAAGTGGGGGGGAGCACCGGGGAGCTGTTTTTT.

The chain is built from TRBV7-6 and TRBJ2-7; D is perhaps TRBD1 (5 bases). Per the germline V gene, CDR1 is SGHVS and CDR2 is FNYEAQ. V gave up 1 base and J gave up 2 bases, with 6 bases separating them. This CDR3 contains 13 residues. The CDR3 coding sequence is TGTGCCAGCAGCTTAGGGACACCCTACGAGCAGTACTTC. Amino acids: CASSLGTPYEQYF.